These 13 T cell receptor beta chains share one sample of origin, sequenced in a study of CD8 T cells in ankylosing spondylitis. TCRdb re-derived calls from the 5' RACE reads in MiXCR, one entry per CDR3 protein. Of fewer than 35,000 distinct CDR3 sequences in the sample, more than 25% were seen once. The sequencing sample was made of synovial fluid, either unsorted or a sorted T cell fraction (not recorded which). The receptors shown here come from a male donor with ankylosing spondylitis.

The table lists this clonotype with many counts. The chain employs TRBV27 and TRBJ2-1, with TRBD2 matching 8 bases. Germline loops: CDR1 MNHEY, CDR2 SMNVEV (reference sequence). V was clipped by 2 bases and J by 4 bases; unmatched bases: 1. This CDR3 has 14 residues. The CDR3 nucleotides are TGTGCCAGCAGTTTACTAGCGGGTTACAATGAGCAGTTCTTC. It translates to CASSLLAGYNEQFF.

V usage is TRBV14 and J usage is TRBJ2-1; 8 nucleotides match TRBD1. Germline values: CDR1 SGHDN, CDR2 FVKESK. The CDR3 length is 16 residues. The trim removed 0 bases at V and 5 bases at J, leaving 6 bases unmatched. The CDR3 loop is CASSQDPAQGDNEQFF. DNA for the CDR3: TGTGCCAGCAGCCAAGACCCGGCACAGGGGGACAATGAGCAGTTCTTC.

J is TRBJ2-1 and V is TRBV6-4; 11 nucleotides match TRBD2. The V and J ends lost 0 bases and 6 bases, in that order; junction bases with no gene match: 4. The CDR3 is 16 residues long. Looked up from germline, CDR1 is MRHNA and CDR2 is SNTAGT. The CDR3 is CASSDSTSGGGNEQFF. As DNA, the CDR3 is TGTGCCAGCAGTGACTCCACTAGCGGGGGAGGCAATGAGCAGTTCTTC.

The CDR3 coding sequence is TGTGCCAGCAGTTCATGGACACAAAACACCATATATTTT. The encoded protein is CASSSWTQNTIYF. The chain joins TRBV6-6 to TRBJ1-3; D perhaps matches TRBD1 (5 bases). The germline CDR1 and CDR2 sequences are MNHNY and SVGAGI (reference sequence). This CDR3 spans 13 amino acids. The ends were cut back, 4 bases at V and 6 bases at J, with 10 bases in the middle.

The table lists this clonotype with a few counts. The chain is built from TRBV15 and TRBJ1-5, with no clear D. CDR1 and CDR2 from the germline V gene are LNHNV and YYDKDF (reference sequence). V lost 7 bases, J lost 2 bases, and 9 bases lay in between. CDR3 length equals 13 residues. The CDR3 DNA reads as TGTGCCACCACACGGGGTGGCAATCAGCCCCAGCATTTT. Its protein is CATTRGGNQPQHF.

The V call is TRBV27, the J call TRBJ2-7; TRBD2 matches at 8 bases. CDR3 length: 15 amino acids. V shed 5 bases and J 4 bases; nucleotides not matched to a gene: 10. Germline V gene data show CDR1 as MNHEY and CDR2 as SMNVEV (reference sequence). CDR3 sequence reads: CASSHWVAGFYEQYF. CDR3 sequence (DNA): TGTGCCAGCAGTCACTGGGTAGCGGGATTTTACGAGCAGTACTTC.

The chain joins TRBV27 to TRBJ1-1; D unresolved. The CDR3 is 13 residues long. Deletions cut 5 bases from V and 0 bases from J, with 7 bases between. Germline V gene lookup returns CDR1 MNHEY and CDR2 SMNVEV (reference sequence). In DNA form, the CDR3 reads TGTGCCAGCAGTGTAACAGTGAACACTGAAGCTTTCTTT. The encoded protein is CASSVTVNTEAFF.

This clonotype has at least ten counts. The genes are TRBV20-1 and TRBJ2-7; 7 bases are shared with TRBD1. Germline CDR1 DFQATT, CDR2 SNEGSKA (reference sequence). The CDR3 sequence is 13 residues long. V dropped 3 bases and J dropped 1; count of bases not matched to a gene: 3. CDR3 amino acids: CSARGDSSYEQYV. The CDR3 DNA reads TGCAGTGCTAGGGGGGACAGTTCCTACGAGCAGTACGTC.

CDR3 bases: TGTGCCACCAGCAGAGACTTAGTTGGCTACACCTTC. Amino acids: CATSRDLVGYTF. V usage is TRBV15 and J usage is TRBJ1-2; D is uncertain. The CDR3 contains 12 residues. Looked up from germline, CDR1 is LNHNV and CDR2 is YYDKDF (reference sequence). V was clipped by 0 bases and J by 7 bases, with 6 bases between them. Complete variable domain (other parts from reference TRBV15 and TRBJ1-2): DAMVIQNPRYQVTQFGKPVTLSCSQTLNHNVMYWYQQKSSQAPKLLFHYYDKDFNNEADTPDNFQSRRPNTSFCFLDIRSPGLGDTAMYLCATSRDLVGYTFGSGTRLTVV.

The chain has TRBV7-9 and TRBJ1-1; possible D gene TRBD1, 6 bases. The CDR3 contains 15 residues. In germline, CDR1 is SEHNR, CDR2 FQNEAQ (reference sequence). V lost 1 base to trimming and J lost 5 bases, with 14 bases between them. The CDR3: CASSLGGRGYTEAFF. CDR3 DNA sequence: TGTGCCAGCAGCTTAGGGGGCAGGGGATATACTGAAGCTTTCTTT.

This clonotype turned up a few times. The rearrangement joins TRBV5-6 to TRBJ1-6, with a tentative D call TRBD1 (5 bases). The CDR3 loop spans 14 amino acids. V was trimmed by 2 bases and J by 7 bases, leaving 10 bases between them. The germline CDR1 and CDR2 sequences are SGHDT and YYEEEE. The CDR3 loop is CASSFGGSNSPLHF. CDR3 DNA sequence: TGTGCCAGCAGCTTCGGGGGTTCCAATTCACCCCTCCACTTT.

The genes are TRBV29-1 and TRBJ1-2; D is unclear. The CDR3 has 13 residues. Germline V gives CDR1 SQVTM, CDR2 ANQGSEA. V was trimmed by 6 bases and J by 4 bases, leaving 15 bases between them. For the CDR3, the DNA is TGCAGCGTGCGTTTACAGTACCTCTATGGCTACACCTTC. Translated, it gives CSVRLQYLYGYTF.

On this clonotype itself: This is likely a read error, given that the CDR3 carries no conserved phenylalanine or tryptophan at its end. The V and J genes are TRBV7-8 and TRBJ2-3, with D possibly TRBD1 on 6 matching bases. The CDR3 runs 14 residues. V gave up 4 bases and J gave up 3 bases, with 11 bases separating them. Per the germline V gene, CDR1 is SGHVS and CDR2 is FQNEAQ. The CDR3 DNA follows: TGTGCCAGCAGCTACACAGGGATGACAGATACGCAGTATTCT. As protein: CASSYTGMTDTQYS.